A selection of T cell receptor beta chains follows, all from one sample in a study of T cells in tumors after PD-1 blockade. Assay: immunoSEQ multiplex PCR; the TCRdb copy retains only in-frame clones and omits some. The sample lists some 20,000 clones, over 75% occurring once. Here the sequenced sample was PBMCs, taken after anti-PD-1 therapy. These receptors all come from a human donor with advanced basal cell or squamous cell carcinoma (not recorded which). The CDR3 runs from the conserved cysteine through the conserved F or W. The D gene is left open where the match is weak. Some rows have no size entry. The others give once, few or many, or a class for an expanded clone.

TRBV19	TRBD2	TRBJ2-7	few	TGTGCCAGTAAATCGCGGGAGGCGGACGAGCAGTACTTC	CASKSREADEQYF
TRBV6-5	.	TRBJ1-4	.	TGTGCCAGCAGTTACTCGGGGAGTTCTAATGAAAAACTGTTTTTT	CASSYSGSSNEKLFF
TRBV19	.	TRBJ1-6	.	TGTGCCAGTAGTATCCAAGGCCGCTCCTATAATTCACCCCTCCACTTT	CASSIQGRSYNSPLHF
TRBV7-2	TRBD1	TRBJ2-3	.	TGTGCCAGCAGTCGGGACAGGGGTGCAGATACGCAGTATTTT	CASSRDRGADTQYF
TRBV2	.	TRBJ1-6	.	TGTGCCAGCAGTGAACCGAATTCACCCCTCCACTTT	CASSEPNSPLHF
TRBV19	.	TRBJ1-5	.	TGTGCCAGTAGTACGGACGGAGCGTTCAATCAGCCCCAGCATTTT	CASSTDGAFNQPQHF
TRBV4-1	TRBD2	TRBJ2-3	.	TGCGCCAGCAGCCTTGGACTAGCGGGGGAACTAAGCACAGATACGCAGTATTTT	CASSLGLAGELSTDTQYF
TRBV6-5	.	TRBJ1-4	.	TGTGCCAGCGGCCACACACGAAGACTTAATGAAAAACTGTTTTTT	CASGHTRRLNEKLFF
TRBV28	.	TRBJ2-7	.	TGTGCCAGCAGTTTATCACGAGGGGTCGACCCCTACGAGCAGTACTTC	CASSLSRGVDPYEQYF
TRBV7-6	TRBD2	TRBJ2-7	.	TGTGCCAGCAGCTTAGCGATTGCCACTAGCGGTCAAATCTCCTACGAGCAGTACTTC	CASSLAIATSGQISYEQYF
TRBV6-6	.	TRBJ1-4	.	TGTGCCAGCAGTTCGTCTAATGAAAAACTGTTTTTT	CASSSSNEKLFF
TRBV6-5	.	TRBJ2-7	.	TGTGCCAGCAGGGCTGGCAGGCATGGGGAGTACTTC	CASRAGRHGEYF
TRBV5-1	.	TRBJ1-4	.	TGCGCCAGCAGCTTCTTTGGGGCAACTAATGAAAAACTGTTTTTT	CASSFFGATNEKLFF
TRBV9	.	TRBJ2-1	.	TGTGCCAGCAGCGCCTTCGGAAGGAGTAATGAGCAGTTCTTC	CASSAFGRSNEQFF
TRBV27	.	TRBJ1-1	.	TGTGCCAGCAAAAGAGTAGGGGACGCTGAAGCTTTCTTT	CASKRVGDAEAFF
TRBV10-3	.	TRBJ2-7	.	TGTGCCGTCCGGGACGTACTTACCTACGAGCAGTACTTC	CAVRDVLTYEQYF
TRBV4-1	.	TRBJ2-1	.	TGCGCCAGCAGCCACCTTCGGGGGGCTGGGGAGCAGTTCTTC	CASSHLRGAGEQFF
TRBV5-4	TRBD1	TRBJ2-5	.	TGTGCCAGCAGCTCAGAGGACAGGGGGCGGCAAGAGACCCAGTACTTC	CASSSEDRGRQETQYF
TRBV7-8	TRBD1	TRBJ1-5	once	TGTGCCAGCAGCTTAGAACAGGGGGTTGAGGCACTCAAGCCCCAGCATTTT	CASSLEQGVEALKPQHF
TRBV5-1	TRBD2	TRBJ2-7	.	TGCGCCAGCAGCGCCGGACTAGACCGGGAGCAGTACTTC	CASSAGLDREQYF
TRBV2	TRBD2	TRBJ2-3	.	TGTGCCAGCAGTGGGGGAGGGGTTAGCACAGATACGCAGTATTTT	CASSGGGVSTDTQYF
TRBV10-3	.	TRBJ1-1	.	TGTGCCATCAGTGAAGGGTACACTGAAGCTTTCTTT	CAISEGYTEAFF
TRBV4-2	.	TRBJ1-5	.	TGTGCCAGCAGCGCCGAAGGGGGAAATCAGCCCCAGCATTTT	CASSAEGGNQPQHF
TRBV5-1	TRBD1	TRBJ1-2	.	TGCGCCAGCAGCTTAGCAGGGGGTGATGGCTACACCTTC	CASSLAGGDGYTF
TRBV9	.	TRBJ1-1	few	TGTGCCAGCAGGCCCCCCGTGGGGAACACTGAAGCTTTCTTT	CASRPPVGNTEAFF
TRBV30	TRBD2	TRBJ2-1	.	TGTGCCTTAGTCCCTAGCGGGGGGTCCTACAATGAGCAGTTCTTC	CALVPSGGSYNEQFF
TRBV28	.	TRBJ1-6	few	TGTGCCAGCAGTTTCGAAAGGAGCAATAATTCACCCCTCCACTTT	CASSFERSNNSPLHF
TRBV5-1	.	TRBJ2-1	.	TGCGCCAGCAGCTCAGACTACAATGAGCAGTTCTTC	CASSSDYNEQFF
TRBV19	TRBD1	TRBJ2-1	.	TGTGCCAGTAGCGACCGGGACAGATCCTACAATGAGCAGTTCTTC	CASSDRDRSYNEQFF
TRBV4-2	.	TRBJ2-7	few	TGTGCCAGCAGCCAAGACTCAGTCTCCGAGCAGTACTTC	CASSQDSVSEQYF
TRBV7-8	TRBD2	TRBJ2-1	.	TGTGCCAGCAGCCATAGCGGGGGGGCGTATAATGAGCAGTTCTTC	CASSHSGGAYNEQFF
TRBV9	.	TRBJ1-3	.	TGTGCCAGCAGCGCCCTAGGCCCATCTGGAAACACCATATATTTT	CASSALGPSGNTIYF
TRBV18	TRBD2	TRBJ2-7	once	TGTGCCAGCTCACCTCGACCGGGGCAGGGAGGGAACGAGCAGTACTTC	CASSPRPGQGGNEQYF
TRBV7-9	TRBD1	TRBJ2-7	.	TGTGCCAGCAGCCTCGAGACAGGGACCCATTTCTTC	CASSLETGTHFF
TRBV6-4	.	TRBJ2-1	.	TGTGCCAGCAGTGACGCGGGGGAGGGGGGGGCTGAGCAGTTCTTC	CASSDAGEGGAEQFF
TRBV29-1	.	TRBJ2-1	.	TGCAGCGCCGGGACGGTCTACTACAATGAGCAGTTCTTC	CSAGTVYYNEQFF
TRBV7-2	.	TRBJ2-4	.	TGTGCCAGCAGCTTAGTACCGGAACTAGCCAAAAACATTCAGTACTTC	CASSLVPELAKNIQYF
TRBV2	.	TRBJ2-2	.	TGTGCCAGCAGCATTGGACCCCCCGGGGAGCTGTTTTTT	CASSIGPPGELFF
TRBV4-1	.	TRBJ2-7	.	TGCGCCAGCAGCCAAGATGTCGGGACGGGCGGACGAACCTACGAGCAGTACTTC	CASSQDVGTGGRTYEQYF
TRBV11-3	.	TRBJ2-2	.	TGTGCCAGCAGCTTCCTATCGAACACCGGGGAGCTGTTTTTT	CASSFLSNTGELFF
TRBV6-5	.	TRBJ2-2	.	TGTGCCAGCAGACAACCGAGGGAGTCCGGGGAGCTGTTTTTT	CASRQPRESGELFF
TRBV4-2	.	TRBJ2-1	.	TGTGCCAGCAGCCAAGAACTGTTGGGGCGGGACCTATACAATGAGCAGTTCTTC	CASSQELLGRDLYNEQFF
TRBV5-4	TRBD2	TRBJ2-4	.	TGTGCCAGCAGCTTATCACTAGCGGGAAGTTCTAACATTCAGTACTTC	CASSLSLAGSSNIQYF
TRBV12-3/TRBV12-4	.	TRBJ2-5	few	TGTGCCAGCAGCCCCCCCGAGGGGGAGACCCAGTACTTC	CASSPPEGETQYF